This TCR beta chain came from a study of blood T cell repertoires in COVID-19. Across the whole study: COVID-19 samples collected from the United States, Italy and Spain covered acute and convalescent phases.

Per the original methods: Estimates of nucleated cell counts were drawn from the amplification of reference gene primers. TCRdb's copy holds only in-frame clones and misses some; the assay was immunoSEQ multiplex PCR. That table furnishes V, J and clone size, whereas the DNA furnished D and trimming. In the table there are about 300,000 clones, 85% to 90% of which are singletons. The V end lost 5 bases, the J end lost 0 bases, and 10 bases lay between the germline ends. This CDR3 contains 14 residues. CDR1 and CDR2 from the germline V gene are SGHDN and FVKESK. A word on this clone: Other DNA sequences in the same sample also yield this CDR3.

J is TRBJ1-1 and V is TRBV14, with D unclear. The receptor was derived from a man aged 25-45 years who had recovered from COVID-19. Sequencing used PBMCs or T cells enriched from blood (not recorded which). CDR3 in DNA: TGTGCCAGCAGCAACCCCGGGGTGAACACTGAAGCTTTCTTT. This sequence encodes CASSNPGVNTEAFF.